This T cell receptor beta chain was identified during a study of technical replicates of blood from several donors. This CDR3 has 16 amino acids. The V end was cut by 7 bases, the J end by 2 bases, with 18 bases between. The germline CDR1 and CDR2 sequences are SEHNR and FQNEAQ (reference sequence). Profiled with immunoSEQ multiplex PCR; TCRdb holds only in-frame clones, not every one. This sample has some 62,000 clones, with around nine tenths found just once. The source is a human donor in good health. Some clones in this sample may be carry-over from other donors' samples. The material sequenced was PBMCs. The chain joins TRBV7-9 to TRBJ1-3; maybe TRBD1 (5 bases). CDR3 sequence (DNA): TGTGCCAGCACCCAGGGTCCTCGGGAGGCTGGAAACACCATATATTTT. It codes for CASTQGPREAGNTIYF. The variable domain in full, completed from reference TRBV7-9 and TRBJ1-3, reads DTGVSQNPRHKITKRGQNVTFRCDPISEHNRLYWYRQTLGQGPEFLTYFQNEAQLEKSRLLSDRFSAERPKGSFSTLEIQRTEQGDSAMYLCASTQGPREAGNTIYFGEGSWLTVV.